Below, 32 T cell receptor beta chains from the same sample are listed, as sequenced in a study of cytomegalovirus exposure and HLA in healthy donors. The PCR had 60 Vbeta and 13 Jbeta primers. The table came from immunoSEQ multiplex PCR; TCRdb's copy has only in-frame clones and leaves some out. The sample yields about 160,000 clones, approximately 88% seen once. Sequencing input: PBMCs. The source of these receptors is a woman aged 25 to 39 in good health and CMV-seronegative.

This chain uses TRBV10-2 with TRBJ1-5, with 9 bases lining up with TRBD1. Germline-derived CDR1 and CDR2 are WSHSY and SAAADI. J lost 8 bases, V lost 6 bases, and 17 bases had no gene match. The CDR3 sequence is 17 residues long. CDR3 coding DNA: TGCGCCAGCAGACCCCGGGACAGGGACCTTTCGGCTGAGCCCCAGCATTTT. This encodes CASRPRDRDLSAEPQHF.

The V call is TRBV11-2, the J call TRBJ1-4, with 7 bases identical to TRBD1. In germline, CDR1 is SGHAT, CDR2 FQNNGV. The CDR3 sequence is 14 residues long. The V and J ends lost 5 bases and 5 bases, in that order; junction bases with no gene match: 5. The CDR3 DNA follows: TGTGCCAGCAGCGATAGGGGGCTAAATGAAAAACTGTTTTTT. It codes for CASSDRGLNEKLFF.

CDR3 DNA: TGCGCCAGCAGCCACCACCCGACAGGTTCCTTCGGGGAGACCCAGTACTTC. Translating gives CASSHHPTGSFGETQYF. The rearrangement links TRBV4-1 to TRBJ2-5; D may be TRBD1 (6 bases). The V gene's germline CDR1 is MGHRA and CDR2 YSYEKL. This CDR3 has 17 amino acids. Trimming stripped 3 bases from V and 5 bases from J, with 22 bases between.

As regards this clone: The same CDR3 can be traced to other DNA sequences in this sample. V usage is TRBV5-1 and J usage is TRBJ2-5; D may be TRBD1 (6 bases). There are 14 residues in the CDR3. Trimming removed 2 bases at V and 1 base at J, with 9 bases between. From germline, CDR1 is SGHRS and CDR2 YFSETQ. The CDR3 bases are TGCGCCAGCAGCTTTGGGGGCAGCCAAGAGACCCAGTACTTC. This codes for CASSFGGSQETQYF.

The chain carries TRBV14 and TRBJ1-5; D not certain. V gave up 1 base and J gave up 3 bases, with 4 bases separating them. CDR3 size: 13 residues. CDR1 SGHDN and CDR2 FVKESK come from the germline V gene. CDR3 sequence reads: CASSQGLNQPQHF. CDR3 DNA sequence: TGTGCCAGCAGCCAAGGACTCAATCAGCCCCAGCATTTT.

The chain combines TRBV7-2 with TRBJ2-7; 7 bases are shared with TRBD2. From germline, CDR1 is SGHTA and CDR2 FQGNSA. This CDR3 contains 16 residues. Trimming took 4 bases from V and 0 from J; bases not matched to a gene: 9. DNA of the CDR3: TGTGCCAGCAGCTCCGCTAGCGGAGTTCCCTCCTACGAGCAGTACTTC. Amino acids: CASSSASGVPSYEQYF.

Turning to this clone: Given the absence of the conserved phenylalanine or tryptophan at the CDR3 end, a read error is likely. V and J are TRBV7-9 and TRBJ2-3; D may be TRBD2 (5 bases). Germline V gives CDR1 SEHNR, CDR2 FQNEAQ (reference sequence). The germline V and J ends were trimmed by 2 bases and 2 bases, with 17 bases remaining between them. This CDR3 has 17 amino acids. The CDR3 bases are TGTGCCAGCAGCTTAACTAGTAGGAGGCCCTACACAGATACGCAGTATGTT. Its protein is CASSLTSRRPYTDTQYV.

This chain uses TRBV7-9 with TRBJ1-1, with 9 bases matching TRBD1. This CDR3 is 14 amino acids long. Germline values: CDR1 SEHNR, CDR2 FQNEAQ (reference sequence). V trimming: 6 bases; J trimming: 4 bases; junction bases outside the gene matches: 6. The CDR3 DNA reads as TGTGCCAGCAGGTCCTACAGGGGGCCCACTGAAGCTTTCTTT. Residues: CASRSYRGPTEAFF.

The rearrangement joins TRBV28 to TRBJ2-2; 7 bases line up with TRBD1. V lost 8 bases to trimming and J lost 4 bases; unmatched junction nucleotides: 13. CDR1 and CDR2 (germline): MDHEN, SYDVKM. CDR3 length equals 16 residues. In DNA form, the CDR3 reads TGTGCCAGCCGACAGGGCGTTACCATCAGCACCGGGGAGCTGTTTTTT. It is translated as CASRQGVTISTGELFF. The variable domain in full, with the rest retrieved from reference TRBV28 and TRBJ2-2, is DVKVTQSSRYLVKRTGEKVFLECVQDMDHENMFWYRQDPGLGLRLIYFSYDVKMKEKGDIPEGYSVSREKKERFSLILESASTNQTSMYLCASRQGVTISTGELFFGEGSRLTVL.

This sequence joins TRBV27 and TRBJ1-1; TRBD1 is a possible D gene (5 bases). Between the trimmed V and J ends, which lost 6 bases and 0 bases, there was a span of 8 bases. The length of the CDR3 is 13 residues. Germline-derived CDR1 and CDR2 are MNHEY and SMNVEV (reference sequence). The CDR3 DNA is TGTGCCAGCAGCCTGACAGTGAACACTGAAGCTTTCTTT. Translated, it gives CASSLTVNTEAFF.

This chain links TRBV7-9 with TRBJ1-5; the D gene is possibly TRBD1 (5 bases). With 3 bases removed from V and 3 bases from J, the gap between germline ends came to 9 bases. Germline V gives CDR1 SEHNR, CDR2 FQNEAQ (reference sequence). The CDR3 covers 14 residues. DNA for the CDR3: TGTGCCAGCAGCTTGGGGGGAATCAATCAGCCCCAGCATTTT. It is translated as CASSLGGINQPQHF.

This clone was recorded a few times. The V gene is TRBV6-5, the J gene TRBJ2-1; D is perhaps TRBD2 (7 bases). Looked up from germline, CDR1 is MNHEY and CDR2 is SVGAGI. The CDR3 sequence is 16 residues long. V was pared by 2 bases and J by 7 bases, with 18 bases between. CDR3 protein: CASSYLGGGRLNEQFF. CDR3 DNA: TGTGCCAGCAGTTACCTTGGGGGGGGGCGGTTGAATGAGCAGTTCTTC.

This chain links TRBV6-1 with TRBJ2-3; 13 bases align to TRBD2. V shed 4 bases, J shed 1 base, and the junction held 2 bases outside the gene matches. CDR1 is MNHNS, CDR2 SASEGT, per germline. The CDR3 is 16 amino acids. The CDR3 loop is CASSATSGGRTDTQYF. CDR3 nucleotides: TGTGCCAGCAGTGCGACTAGCGGGGGGCGCACAGATACGCAGTATTTT.

The chain couples TRBV7-2 to TRBJ2-7; maybe TRBD1 (5 bases). V gave up 5 bases and J gave up 9 bases, with 20 bases separating them. This CDR3 has 14 residues. Germline values: CDR1 SGHTA, CDR2 FQGNSA. CDR3 residues: CASSPRLGRDGQYF. The DNA for the CDR3 is TGTGCCAGCAGCCCCCGTCTGGGCAGGGATGGGCAGTACTTC.

V usage is TRBV5-1 and J usage is TRBJ2-3; TRBD2 matches 10 bases. CDR3 length equals 16 residues. Germline assignment: CDR1 SGHRS and CDR2 YFSETQ. The V segment lost 4 bases and the J segment 1 base; nucleotides outside the gene matches: 6. Here the CDR3 DNA reads TGCGCCAGCAGCCCCGGACTAGCGGACCGCACAGATACGCAGTATTTT. Translated, it gives CASSPGLADRTDTQYF.

V gene TRBV27 combines with J gene TRBJ2-5; a possible D gene is TRBD1 (7 bases). Germline CDR1 and CDR2: MNHEY and SMNVEV (reference sequence). The CDR3 extends over 16 amino acids. V was cut by 5 bases and J by 4 bases, with 20 bases left in between. CDR3 residues: CASSPPPRQGGETQYF. In DNA form, the CDR3 reads TGTGCCAGCAGTCCCCCCCCGAGGCAGGGGGGAGAGACCCAGTACTTC.

The chain couples TRBV16 to TRBJ2-3, with 8 bases that match TRBD1. The CDR3 sequence is 15 residues long. The germline V gene has CDR1 KGHSY and CDR2 FQNENV. Losses at the gene ends were 3 bases for V and 2 bases for J; bases not matched to a gene: 4. The CDR3 DNA follows: TGTGCCAGCAGCCACCCGGACAGGGTCACAGATACGCAGTATTTT. Its translation: CASSHPDRVTDTQYF.

J is TRBJ1-2 and V is TRBV4-3; D possibly corresponds to TRBD1 (6 bases). CDR3 size: 14 residues. Germline V lookup: CDR1 LGHNA, CDR2 YSLEER. Between the trimmed V and J ends, which lost 0 bases and 7 bases, there was a span of 12 bases. The CDR3 DNA reads as TGCGCCAGCAGCCAAGAGGGGGAGGGGGTTGGCTACACCTTC. Translation: CASSQEGEGVGYTF.

The CDR3 nucleotides read TGCGCCAGCAGCCAAGGGGACAGGGGCTATGGCTACACCTTC. Translating it yields CASSQGDRGYGYTF. The rearrangement joins TRBV4-3 to TRBJ1-2; 10 nucleotides match TRBD1. Germline V gives CDR1 LGHNA, CDR2 YSLEER. CDR3 length: 14 residues. V lost 1 base and J lost 4; bases outside the gene matches: 0.

The genes are TRBV7-6 and TRBJ1-1; TRBD1 might be the D (6 bases). V was trimmed by 4 bases and J by 5 bases, leaving 11 bases between them. The CDR3 consists of 13 residues. Germline CDR1 and CDR2: SGHVS and FNYEAQ. CDR3 nucleotide sequence: TGTGCCAGCAGCTCTTGGGGGCGGACTGAAGCTTTCTTT. As protein: CASSSWGRTEAFF.

V usage is TRBV6-5 and J usage is TRBJ2-5; D gene unclear. Trimming took 0 bases from V and 1 from J, leaving 9 bases between them. CDR3 size: 15 residues. Germline values: CDR1 MNHEY, CDR2 SVGAGI. The CDR3 DNA is TGTGCCAGCAGTTACTCGTCGGGTATCCAAGAGACCCAGTACTTC. Translating it yields CASSYSSGIQETQYF.

V usage is TRBV2 and J usage is TRBJ1-5, with D perhaps TRBD1 (5 bases). CDR1 and CDR2 from the germline V gene are SNHLY and FYNNEI. V was pared by 3 bases and J by 6 bases, with 12 bases between. CDR3 length: 14 residues. The CDR3 sequence is CASSDKGFGQPQHF. The CDR3, as DNA: TGTGCCAGCAGTGATAAGGGGTTTGGTCAGCCCCAGCATTTT.

The gene calls are TRBV19 and TRBJ2-7; 8 bases agree with TRBD2. The junction had 2 bases not matched to a gene; V was cut back by 2 bases and J by 2 bases. Germline CDR1 reads LNHDA; CDR2 reads SQIVND (reference sequence). CDR3 length: 14 amino acids. CDR3 DNA sequence: TGTGCCAGTAGTATAAGCGGGGGCACCTACGAGCAGTACTTC. This encodes CASSISGGTYEQYF.

This clone was seen only a few times. This rearrangement joins TRBV6-5 to TRBJ2-1; the match to TRBD2 covers 10 bases. Germline trimming cut 7 bases from V and 8 bases from J; bases unmatched to any gene: 5. This CDR3 region has 13 residues. The germline V gene has CDR1 MNHEY and CDR2 SVGAGI. CDR3 protein: CASIKREGYEQFF. The CDR3 DNA follows: TGTGCCAGCATTAAGCGGGAGGGGTATGAGCAGTTCTTC.

The chain recombines TRBV30 with TRBJ2-3, with TRBD2 matching over 9 bases. V was clipped by 2 bases and J by 1 base; unmatched bases: 10. Germline assignment: CDR1 GTSNPN and CDR2 SVGIG (reference sequence). CDR3 length equals 17 residues. The DNA of the CDR3 is TGTGCCTGGAGTTTTCCTCTTCGACTAGCGGGCACAGATACGCAGTATTTT. It encodes CAWSFPLRLAGTDTQYF.

The V gene is TRBV27, the J gene TRBJ1-2; D perhaps matches TRBD1 (6 bases). The V end was cut by 4 bases, the J end by 8 bases, with 14 bases between. The length of the CDR3 is 13 residues. Germline loops: CDR1 MNHEY, CDR2 SMNVEV (reference sequence). CDR3 in DNA: TGTGCCAGCAGTTCATCAGGGGAAGGCGGCTACACCTTC. This encodes CASSSSGEGGYTF.

The rearrangement links TRBV14 to TRBJ2-5; TRBD2 matches at 13 bases. The DNA matches TRBJ2-7 better at its end, which makes the J call doubtful. CDR1 SGHDN and CDR2 FVKESK come from the germline V gene. This CDR3 contains 14 residues. CDR3 protein: CASSQGTSGSEQYF. CDR3 nucleotide sequence: TGTGCCAGCAGCCAAGGGACTAGCGGGAGCGAGCAGTACTTC.

The J gene is TRBJ1-2, the V gene TRBV11-2, with D hard to call. From germline, CDR1 is SGHAT and CDR2 FQNNGV. With 4 bases removed from V and 0 bases from J, the gap between germline ends came to 12 bases. The CDR3 covers 15 residues. The CDR3 DNA sequence: TGTGCCAGCAGCTCCTCAAGAACTACTAACTATGGCTACACCTTC. It encodes CASSSSRTTNYGYTF.

V and J are TRBV5-1 and TRBJ2-7, with TRBD2 identical over 15 bases. CDR1 is SGHRS and CDR2 is YFSETQ in the germline V gene. Trimming at V came to 2 bases and at J to 6 bases, leaving 3 bases not matched to a gene. CDR3 length: 15 residues. For the CDR3, the DNA is TGCGCCAGCAGCTTCGGGACTAGCGGGGGGAGCGAGCAGTACTTC. Encoded protein: CASSFGTSGGSEQYF. Full variable domain (outside the CDR3, taken from reference TRBV5-1 and TRBJ2-7): KAGVTQTPRYLIKTRGQQVTLSCSPISGHRSVSWYQQTPGQGLQFLFEYFSETQRNKGNFPGRFSGRQFSNSRSEMNVSTLELGDSALYLCASSFGTSGGSEQYFGPGTRLTVT.

The gene calls are TRBV5-1 and TRBJ2-7, with TRBD2 matching 8 bases. Trimming removed 0 bases from V and 5 bases from J; junction bases left unmatched: 1. CDR3 length equals 13 residues. Germline CDR1 is SGHRS and CDR2 is YFSETQ. DNA for the CDR3: TGCGCCAGCAGCTTGGCCGGGGGGGACGAGCAGTACTTC. Its protein product is CASSLAGGDEQYF.

CDR3 DNA: TGCGCCAGCAGCTTGGTGGGTAGCGGCACAGATACGCAGTATTTT. It is translated as CASSLVGSGTDTQYF. This rearrangement joins TRBV5-1 to TRBJ2-3, with D perhaps matching TRBD2 (5 bases). From germline, CDR1 is SGHRS and CDR2 YFSETQ. V lost 0 bases to trimming and J lost 1 base, with 9 bases between them. The length of the CDR3 is 15 residues.

J is TRBJ2-7 and V is TRBV27, with D possibly matching TRBD2 (6 bases). Germline values: CDR1 MNHEY, CDR2 SMNVEV (reference sequence). V was shortened by 5 bases and J by 6 bases, with 20 bases between the two germline ends. CDR3 size: 15 residues. The CDR3 bases are TGTGCCAGCAGTGTCCTAGCGCCCCAACCTTCCGAGCAGTACTTC. It yields the protein CASSVLAPQPSEQYF.